Reported below is one TCR beta chain. The antigen is undetermined. A much larger clone differs from this one at a single base, so this may be a read error. Germline CDR1 SGHRS, CDR2 YFSETQ. CDR3 length: 18 amino acids. TCRdb itself ran the PCR reads through MiXCR, one entry per CDR3 protein. The sample consists of just under 650,000 distinct CDR3 sequences, 20% of them appearing once. The sample is drawn from a study of molecular identifiers for immune sequencing clone quantification. Regarding the study as a whole: Sizes of clones that are highly expanded could be underestimated (if identical TCR molecules share a barcode).

This receptor was taken from a human donor in good health. Some libraries in this study had Jurkat cell RNA spiked in. The sequenced material came from naive CD8+ T cells from blood, with Jurkat cell RNA spiked in. Noted subset: FACS-sorted CD8+CD4-CCR7+CD45RA+ naive T cells. This rearrangement joins TRBV5-1 to TRBJ2-2; 11 positions agree with TRBD2. The CDR3 nucleotides are TGCGCCAGCCGCTTGTGGTTACTAGCGGGAGCGAACACCGGGGAGCTGTTTTTT. It translates to CASRLWLLAGANTGELFF.